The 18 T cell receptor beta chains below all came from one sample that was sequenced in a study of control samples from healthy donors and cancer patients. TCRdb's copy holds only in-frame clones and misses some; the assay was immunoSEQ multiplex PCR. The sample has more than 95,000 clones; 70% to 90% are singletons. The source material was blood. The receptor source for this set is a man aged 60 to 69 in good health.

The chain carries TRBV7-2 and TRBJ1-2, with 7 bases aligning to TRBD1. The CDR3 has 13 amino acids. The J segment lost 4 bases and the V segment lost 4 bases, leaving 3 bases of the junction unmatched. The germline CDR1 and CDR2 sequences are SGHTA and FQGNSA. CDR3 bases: TGTGCCAGCAGCTACGGGACAGCCTATGGCTACACCTTC. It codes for CASSYGTAYGYTF.

CDR3 protein: CASSDTIGAAGNTIYF. In DNA form, the CDR3 reads TGTGCCAGCAGTGATACAATTGGGGCCGCGGGAAACACCATATATTTT. The chain uses TRBV6-1 and TRBJ1-3; the D gene is possibly TRBD1 (5 bases). CDR1 and CDR2 from the germline V gene are MNHNS and SASEGT. The CDR3 runs to 16 residues. Trimming removed 3 bases at V and 4 bases at J, with 16 bases between.

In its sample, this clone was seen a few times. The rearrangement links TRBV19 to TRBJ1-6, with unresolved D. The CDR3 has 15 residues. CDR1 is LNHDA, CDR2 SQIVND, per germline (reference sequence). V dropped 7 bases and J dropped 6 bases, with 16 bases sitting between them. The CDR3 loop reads CASTWGGRSNSPLHF. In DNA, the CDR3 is TGTGCCAGTACTTGGGGTGGTAGATCTAATTCACCCCTCCACTTT.

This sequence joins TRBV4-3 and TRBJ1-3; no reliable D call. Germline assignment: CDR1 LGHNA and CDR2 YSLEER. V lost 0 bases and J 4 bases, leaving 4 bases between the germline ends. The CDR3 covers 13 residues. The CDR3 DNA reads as TGCGCCAGCAGCCAAGACGGGGGAAACACCATATATTTT. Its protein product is CASSQDGGNTIYF.

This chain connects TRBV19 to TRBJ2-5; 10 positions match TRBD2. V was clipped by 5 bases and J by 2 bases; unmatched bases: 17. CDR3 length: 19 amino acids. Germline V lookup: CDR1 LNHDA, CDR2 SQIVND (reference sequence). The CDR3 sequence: CASSLRLGVAGGRQETQYF. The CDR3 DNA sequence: TGTGCCAGTAGTCTTCGACTGGGGGTAGCGGGGGGACGACAAGAGACCCAGTACTTC.

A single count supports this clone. The CDR3: CASSAGQQEKLFF. CDR3 sequence (DNA): TGTGCCAGCTCGGCGGGACAACAGGAAAAACTGTTTTTT. V and J are TRBV18 and TRBJ1-4, with D tentatively TRBD1 (6 bases). Trimming took 6 bases from V and 8 from J, leaving 13 bases between them. The CDR3 has 13 residues. Per germline, CDR1 KGHSH and CDR2 LQKENI.

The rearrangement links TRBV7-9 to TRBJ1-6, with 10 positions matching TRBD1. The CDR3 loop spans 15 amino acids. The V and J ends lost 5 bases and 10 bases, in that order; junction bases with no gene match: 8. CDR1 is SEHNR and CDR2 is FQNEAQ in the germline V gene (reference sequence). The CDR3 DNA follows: TGTGCCAGCAGCGCGAAGACAGGGGGCTCGTCACCCCTCCACTTT. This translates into CASSAKTGGSSPLHF.

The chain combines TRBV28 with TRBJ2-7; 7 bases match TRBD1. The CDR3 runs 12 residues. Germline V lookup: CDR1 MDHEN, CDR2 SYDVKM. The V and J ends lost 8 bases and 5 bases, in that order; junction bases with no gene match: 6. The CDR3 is CASRGQTDEQYF. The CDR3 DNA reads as TGTGCCAGCCGGGGACAGACCGACGAGCAGTACTTC. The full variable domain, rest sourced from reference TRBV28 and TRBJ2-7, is DVKVTQSSRYLVKRTGEKVFLECVQDMDHENMFWYRQDPGLGLRLIYFSYDVKMKEKGDIPEGYSVSREKKERFSLILESASTNQTSMYLCASRGQTDEQYFGPGTRLTVT.

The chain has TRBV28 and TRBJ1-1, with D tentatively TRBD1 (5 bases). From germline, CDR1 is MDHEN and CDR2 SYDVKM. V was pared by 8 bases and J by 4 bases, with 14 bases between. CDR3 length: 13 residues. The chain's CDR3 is CASGFRGVTEAFF. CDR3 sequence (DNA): TGTGCCAGCGGCTTCCGAGGGGTCACTGAAGCTTTCTTT.

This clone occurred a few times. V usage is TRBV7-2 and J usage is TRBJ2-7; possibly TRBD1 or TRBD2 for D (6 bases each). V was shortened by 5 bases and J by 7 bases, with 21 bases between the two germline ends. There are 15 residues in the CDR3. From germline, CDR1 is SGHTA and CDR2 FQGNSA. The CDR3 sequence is CASSPEVGRRGEQYF. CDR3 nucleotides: TGTGCCAGCAGCCCCGAGGTAGGGAGGAGGGGGGAGCAGTACTTC.

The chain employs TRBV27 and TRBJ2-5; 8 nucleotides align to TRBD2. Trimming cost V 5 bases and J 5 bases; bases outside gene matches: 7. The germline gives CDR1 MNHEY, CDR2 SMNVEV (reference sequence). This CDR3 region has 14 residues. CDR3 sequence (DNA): TGTGCCAGCAGTCGACTAGCGCGGGGGGAGACCCAGTACTTC. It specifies CASSRLARGETQYF.

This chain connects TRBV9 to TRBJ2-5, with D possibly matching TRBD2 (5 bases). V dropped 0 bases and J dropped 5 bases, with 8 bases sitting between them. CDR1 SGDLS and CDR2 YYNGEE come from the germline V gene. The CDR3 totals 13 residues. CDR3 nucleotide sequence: TGTGCCAGCAGCGTAGTGTCGGGGGAGACCCAGTACTTC. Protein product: CASSVVSGETQYF.

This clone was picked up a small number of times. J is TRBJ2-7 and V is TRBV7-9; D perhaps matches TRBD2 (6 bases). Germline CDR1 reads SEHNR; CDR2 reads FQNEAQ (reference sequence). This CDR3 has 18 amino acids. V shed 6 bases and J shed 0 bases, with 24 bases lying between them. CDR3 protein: CASSTNKGLPTGSYEQYF. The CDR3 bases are TGTGCCAGCAGTACGAATAAGGGACTTCCAACGGGCTCCTACGAGCAGTACTTC. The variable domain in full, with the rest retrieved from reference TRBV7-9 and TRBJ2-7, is DTGVSQNPRHKITKRGQNVTFRCDPISEHNRLYWYRQTLGQGPEFLTYFQNEAQLEKSRLLSDRFSAERPKGSFSTLEIQRTEQGDSAMYLCASSTNKGLPTGSYEQYFGPGTRLTVT.

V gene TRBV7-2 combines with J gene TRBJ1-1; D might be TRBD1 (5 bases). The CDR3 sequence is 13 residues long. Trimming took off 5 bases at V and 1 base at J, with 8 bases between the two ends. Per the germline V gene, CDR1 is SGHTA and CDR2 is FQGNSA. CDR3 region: CASSPGTNTEAFF. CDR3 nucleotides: TGTGCCAGCAGCCCAGGGACGAACACTGAAGCTTTCTTT.

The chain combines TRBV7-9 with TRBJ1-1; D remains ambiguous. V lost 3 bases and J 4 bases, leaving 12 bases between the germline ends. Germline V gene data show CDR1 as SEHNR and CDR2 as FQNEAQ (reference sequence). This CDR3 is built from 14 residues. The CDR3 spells CASSLGFSGTEAFF. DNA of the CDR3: TGTGCCAGCAGCTTGGGTTTCAGTGGCACTGAAGCTTTCTTT.

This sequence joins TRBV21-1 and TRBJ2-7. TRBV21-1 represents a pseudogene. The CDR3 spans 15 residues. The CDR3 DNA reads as TGTGCCAGCAGCAATGGACGGTCCAGCTCCTACGAGCAGTACTTC. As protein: CASSNGRSSSYEQYF.

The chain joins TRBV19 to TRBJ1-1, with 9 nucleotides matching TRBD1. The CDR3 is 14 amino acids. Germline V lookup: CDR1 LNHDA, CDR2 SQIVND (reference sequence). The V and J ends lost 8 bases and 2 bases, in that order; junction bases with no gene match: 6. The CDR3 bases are TGTGCCAGTGGTACAGGGGGCGGAAACACTGAAGCTTTCTTT. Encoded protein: CASGTGGGNTEAFF.

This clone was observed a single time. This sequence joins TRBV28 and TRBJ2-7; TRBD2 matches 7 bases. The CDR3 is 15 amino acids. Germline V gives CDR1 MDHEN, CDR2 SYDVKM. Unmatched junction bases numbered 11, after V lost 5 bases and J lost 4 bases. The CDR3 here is CASSPPGGTEYEQYF. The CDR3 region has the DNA TGTGCCAGCAGTCCACCGGGAGGCACCGAATACGAGCAGTACTTC.